A single sample is the source of the 19 T cell receptor beta chains below, sequenced in a study of blood T cells in healthy people across ages. Through a sample-barcoded 5' primer and a J-beta primer mix, a second PCR was run for roughly 6 to 12 cycles. TCRdb re-called the 5' RACE reads through MiXCR, storing one row per CDR3 protein. The sample lists 1.5 million to 2 million distinct CDR3 sequences, about two fifths occurring once. Material: blood. These receptors came from a human donor in good health.

This chain uses TRBV5-1 with TRBJ2-3, with D possibly matching TRBD1 (5 bases). The CDR3 loop spans 16 amino acids. Germline assignment: CDR1 SGHRS and CDR2 YFSETQ. V was clipped by 0 bases and J by 0 bases, with 11 bases between them. The CDR3 DNA sequence: TGCGCCAGCAGCTTGGGACAGCGAACTAGCACAGATACGCAGTATTTT. Translated: CASSLGQRTSTDTQYF. Using reference TRBV5-1 and TRBJ2-3 for the parts outside the CDR3, the full variable domain is KAGVTQTPRYLIKTRGQQVTLSCSPISGHRSVSWYQQTPGQGLQFLFEYFSETQRNKGNFPGRFSGRQFSNSRSEMNVSTLELGDSALYLCASSLGQRTSTDTQYFGPGTRLTVL.

This sequence joins TRBV12-3 or TRBV12-4 and TRBJ1-1; no definite D call. Between the trimmed V and J ends, which lost 3 bases and 0 bases, there was a span of 11 bases. This CDR3 is built from 15 residues. The CDR3 sequence: CASSFGEQLNTEAFF. CDR3 DNA: TGTGCCAGCAGTTTTGGGGAGCAGTTGAACACTGAAGCTTTCTTT.

The chain couples TRBV12-3 or TRBV12-4 to TRBJ2-3; D gene ambiguous. CDR3 length: 15 amino acids. The V and J ends lost 3 bases and 4 bases respectively, with 14 bases between them. The CDR3 is CASSFATLPADTQYF. The DNA of the CDR3 is TGTGCCAGCAGTTTCGCGACGCTCCCGGCAGATACGCAGTATTTT.

This clonotype was seen once. The junction does not match germline at one end; this may be a read error. The V gene is TRBV7-9, the J gene TRBJ2-1; 11 nucleotides agree with TRBD2. The CDR3 has 16 amino acids. Germline CDR1 SEHNR, CDR2 FQNEAQ (reference sequence). Written as DNA, the CDR3 is TGTACCAGCAGCTTCTACCCTAGCGGGGGGTACAATGAGCAGTTCTTC. Its translation: CTSSFYPSGGYNEQFF. The full variable domain, in which reference TRBV7-9 and TRBJ2-1 provide the parts outside the CDR3, is DTGVSQNPRHKITKRGQNVTFRCDPISEHNRLYWYRQTLGQGPEFLTYFQNEAQLEKSRLLSDRFSAERPKGSFSTLEIQRTEQGDSAMYLCTSSFYPSGGYNEQFFGPGTRLTVL.

This clonotype was observed a few times. The chain links TRBV24-1 to TRBJ2-3; 9 bases fit TRBD1. From germline, CDR1 is KGHDR and CDR2 SFDVKD. CDR3 length equals 13 residues. After removal of 7 bases from V and 6 bases from J, the junction contained 4 bases not matched to a gene. DNA of the CDR3: TGTGCCACCAGAGGGACAGGGTCGGATACGCAGTATTTT. This translates into CATRGTGSDTQYF.

The chain has TRBV7-2 and TRBJ1-1; possible D gene TRBD1, 5 bases. The V end was cut by 3 bases, the J end by 10 bases, with 12 bases between. The CDR3 contains 12 residues. In germline, CDR1 is SGHTA, CDR2 FQGNSA. The CDR3 reads CASSFSGKAAFF. The CDR3 DNA follows: TGTGCCAGCAGCTTCTCAGGGAAGGCAGCTTTCTTT.

The V and J genes are TRBV15 and TRBJ1-5; 7 bases are shared with TRBD1. This CDR3 is 13 amino acids long. V gave up 5 bases and J gave up 5 bases; unmatched junction bases: 3. Per germline, CDR1 LNHNV and CDR2 YYDKDF (reference sequence). CDR3 loop: CATSVTGYQPQHF. Written as DNA, the CDR3 is TGTGCCACCAGCGTGACAGGGTATCAGCCCCAGCATTTT.

The V call is TRBV15, the J call TRBJ2-1; perhaps D is TRBD1 or TRBD2 (5 bases each). Per the germline V gene, CDR1 is LNHNV and CDR2 is YYDKDF (reference sequence). CDR3 length: 16 residues. V shed 5 bases and J shed 4 bases, with 18 bases lying between them. In nucleotides, the CDR3 is TGTGCCACCAGCCCGATCCCTAGCAGGGCTTACAATGAGCAGTTCTTC. It is translated as CATSPIPSRAYNEQFF.

The gene calls are TRBV6-2 or TRBV6-3 and TRBJ2-2; D is unclear. Trimming left V 4 bases short and J 1 base short, with 13 bases between. Germline V lookup: CDR1 MNHEY, CDR2 SVGEGT. The CDR3 spans 16 residues. The DNA for the CDR3 is TGTGCCAGCAGTTCCCCAGTTCTGGGGAACACCGGGGAGCTGTTTTTT. It is translated as CASSSPVLGNTGELFF.

A few counts support this clonotype. This chain joins TRBV20-1 and TRBJ1-4; tentative D call: TRBD1 (5 bases). Germline loops: CDR1 DFQATT, CDR2 SNEGSKA (reference sequence). Between the trimmed V and J ends, which lost 0 bases and 7 bases, there was a span of 15 bases. This CDR3 contains 15 residues. For the CDR3, the DNA is TGCAGTGCTAGAGACCCCCCGGGACCACGTGAAAAACTGTTTTTT. Translated: CSARDPPGPREKLFF.

The CDR3 loop is CASSSSPQGLGEQYF. The CDR3 bases are TGTGCCAGCAGCTCCAGCCCCCAGGGGCTGGGCGAGCAGTACTTC. V usage is TRBV7-2 and J usage is TRBJ2-7, with D tentatively TRBD1 (6 bases). The V end lost 4 bases, the J end lost 6 bases, and 19 bases lay between the germline ends. Germline V gene data show CDR1 as SGHTA and CDR2 as FQGNSA. This CDR3 has 15 amino acids.

A few counts support this clonotype. This chain links TRBV7-2 with TRBJ1-1, with TRBD1 as a possible D gene (5 bases). The CDR3 is made up of 15 amino acids. Trimming left V 5 bases short and J 6 bases short, with 19 bases between. Germline loops: CDR1 SGHTA, CDR2 FQGNSA. The DNA for the CDR3 is TGTGCCAGCAGCCCAGGTGGGGGTATTCTAGCTGAAGCTTTCTTT. This encodes CASSPGGGILAEAFF.

The CDR3: CASSSDVYLQGNNEQFF. The CDR3 DNA sequence: TGTGCCAGCAGCTCAGACGTGTACCTGCAGGGGAACAATGAGCAGTTCTTC. The V gene is TRBV11-3, the J gene TRBJ2-1; a weak D match, TRBD1 (6 bases). CDR3 size: 17 residues. V was clipped by 4 bases and J by 5 bases, with 21 bases between them. Germline V gene lookup returns CDR1 SGHNT and CDR2 YENEEA.

The chain employs TRBV20-1 and TRBJ2-3; the match to TRBD2 covers 11 bases. Germline V CDR1 and CDR2: DFQATT, SNEGSKA (reference sequence). The CDR3 is 12 amino acids. The CDR3 region has the DNA TGCAGCGGACTAGCGGGTACAGATACGCAGTATTTT. This codes for CSGLAGTDTQYF.

This clonotype was seen more than once but under ten times. V usage is TRBV4-1 and J usage is TRBJ2-3, with D possibly TRBD2 on 6 matching bases. This CDR3 region has 17 residues. Germline V gene data show CDR1 as MGHRA and CDR2 as YSYEKL. Trimming shortened V by 2 bases and J by 5 bases, and 20 bases separated the two germline ends. CDR3 sequence: CASSQSGTPFSGDTQYF. Here the CDR3 DNA reads TGCGCCAGCAGCCAATCCGGGACTCCCTTTTCCGGAGATACGCAGTATTTT.

The CDR3 region has the DNA TGCGCCAGCAGCCAGTATACCGGGACCTATGGCTACACCTTC. Encoded protein: CASSQYTGTYGYTF. This chain uses TRBV4-3 with TRBJ1-2, with a possible D match to TRBD1 (5 bases). Germline CDR1 LGHNA, CDR2 YSLEER. V lost 3 bases and J 4 bases, leaving 12 bases between the germline ends. There are 14 residues in the CDR3.

The genes are TRBV2 and TRBJ2-7; TRBD1 matches 8 bases. This CDR3 contains 12 residues. With 7 bases clipped from V and 5 bases from J, the junction kept 4 bases outside the gene matches. CDR1 and CDR2 (germline): SNHLY, FYNNEI. CDR3 sequence (DNA): TGTGCCAGCACCAGGACAGGGAACGAGCAGTACTTC. Translating gives CASTRTGNEQYF.

The chain joins TRBV7-2 to TRBJ2-5, with TRBD1 identical over 9 bases. V trimming: 5 bases; J trimming: 5 bases; junction bases outside the gene matches: 3. CDR3 size: 13 residues. Germline V gives CDR1 SGHTA, CDR2 FQGNSA. CDR3 residues: CASSVGTGETQYF. The CDR3 DNA follows: TGTGCCAGCAGCGTGGGGACAGGGGAGACCCAGTACTTC. The whole variable domain, filled in from reference TRBV7-2 and TRBJ2-5, reads GAGVSQSPSNKVTEKGKDVELRCDPISGHTALYWYRQSLGQGLEFLIYFQGNSAPDKSGLPSDRFSAERTGGSVSTLTIQRTQQEDSAVYLCASSVGTGETQYFGPGTRLLVL.

In its sample, this clonotype was seen a few times. The J gene is TRBJ1-1, the V gene TRBV20-1; TRBD1 matches at 9 bases. CDR3 length: 13 residues. With 6 bases clipped from V and 3 bases from J, the junction kept 5 bases outside the gene matches. Germline V gene sequence: CDR1 DFQATT, CDR2 SNEGSKA (reference sequence). CDR3 nucleotides: TGCAGTGCAGCGAGACAGGGGGACACTGAAGCTTTCTTT. Protein: CSAARQGDTEAFF.